Listed below are T cell receptor beta chains from one sample, sequenced in a study of blood T cell repertoires in COVID-19. Clones were sequenced by immunoSEQ multiplex PCR, and TCRdb holds only the in-frame ones, with some missing. The table shows about 340,000 clones, with 91% occurring only once. The sample taken for sequencing was peripheral blood. The receptors shown here come from a woman in her late teens or twenties who had recovered from COVID-19. Both conserved end residues are part of each CDR3. The D gene is left open where the match is weak. Clone sizes are given selectively: once, few, many, or a class where the clone is expanded.

d_gene: TRBD1; v_gene: TRBV6-2/TRBV6-3; abundance: NA; j_gene: TRBJ1-5; CDR3nt: TGTGCCAGCAGCCCTACAGGGGCGGGCAATCAGCCCCAGCATTTT; CDR3aa: CASSPTGAGNQPQHF
d_gene: TRBD2; v_gene: TRBV9; abundance: NA; j_gene: TRBJ2-1; CDR3nt: TGTGCCAGCAGCTCTAGCGGGAGGGCCTACAATGAGCAGTTCTTC; CDR3aa: CASSSSGRAYNEQFF
d_gene: TRBD2; v_gene: TRBV30; abundance: NA; j_gene: TRBJ2-1; CDR3nt: TGTGCCTGGAGTGTACAGGGACTAGCCGAGCAGTTCTTC; CDR3aa: CAWSVQGLAEQFF
d_gene: NA; v_gene: TRBV30; abundance: NA; j_gene: TRBJ1-3; CDR3nt: TGTGCCTCCCCGGCGGGGGCAATTGGAAACACCATATATTTT; CDR3aa: CASPAGAIGNTIYF
d_gene: TRBD1; v_gene: TRBV19; abundance: NA; j_gene: TRBJ1-2; CDR3nt: TGTGCCAGTAGTACACAGGGGTTCTATGGCTACACCTTC; CDR3aa: CASSTQGFYGYTF
d_gene: TRBD1; v_gene: TRBV6-2/TRBV6-3; abundance: NA; j_gene: TRBJ1-5; CDR3nt: TGTGCCAGCAGCTTACAGGGGGGCTACAATCAGCCCCAGCATTTT; CDR3aa: CASSLQGGYNQPQHF
d_gene: NA; v_gene: TRBV12-5; abundance: NA; j_gene: TRBJ1-5; CDR3nt: TGTGCTAGTGGGCCTCAGGGGTTCGATCAGCCCCAGCATTTT; CDR3aa: CASGPQGFDQPQHF
d_gene: TRBD1; v_gene: TRBV5-4; abundance: NA; j_gene: TRBJ2-5; CDR3nt: TGTGCCAGCAGCTTTACAGGGGTCCAAGAGACCCAGTACTTC; CDR3aa: CASSFTGVQETQYF
d_gene: NA; v_gene: TRBV18; abundance: NA; j_gene: TRBJ1-5; CDR3nt: TGTGCCAGCTCCCGACAAGGTAGCAATCAGCCCCAGCATTTT; CDR3aa: CASSRQGSNQPQHF
d_gene: TRBD1; v_gene: TRBV6-5; abundance: NA; j_gene: TRBJ1-1; CDR3nt: TGTGCCAGCAGGGAGACAGGGGAGAACACTGAAGCTTTCTTT; CDR3aa: CASRETGENTEAFF
d_gene: TRBD2; v_gene: TRBV7-2; abundance: once; j_gene: TRBJ2-1; CDR3nt: TGTGCCAGCAGCCAAGGTCCCGGGCGGGAGTATGAGCAGTTCTTC; CDR3aa: CASSQGPGREYEQFF
d_gene: NA; v_gene: TRBV27; abundance: NA; j_gene: TRBJ1-1; CDR3nt: TGTGCCAGCAGTTTTTCAGGGAACACTGAAGCTTTCTTT; CDR3aa: CASSFSGNTEAFF
d_gene: TRBD1; v_gene: TRBV5-5; abundance: NA; j_gene: TRBJ1-6; CDR3nt: TGTGCCAGCAGCCTGACAGGGAGGAGTTCACCCCTCCACTTT; CDR3aa: CASSLTGRSSPLHF
d_gene: TRBD1; v_gene: TRBV2; abundance: NA; j_gene: TRBJ1-5; CDR3nt: TGTGCCAGCAGAGGACCGGGACAGGCGACATTTGGCAATCAGCCCCAGCATTTT; CDR3aa: CASRGPGQATFGNQPQHF
d_gene: NA; v_gene: TRBV29-1; abundance: NA; j_gene: TRBJ1-4; CDR3nt: TGCAGCGTTGAGGGGGGTAATGAAAAACTGTTTTTT; CDR3aa: CSVEGGNEKLFF
d_gene: NA; v_gene: TRBV2; abundance: NA; j_gene: TRBJ1-5; CDR3nt: TGTGCCAGCAGCGACGGACACTTTGACAGGCCCCAGCATTTT; CDR3aa: CASSDGHFDRPQHF
d_gene: TRBD1; v_gene: TRBV3-1/TRBV3-2; abundance: NA; j_gene: TRBJ1-3; CDR3nt: TGTGCCAGCAGCCAATTTACAGGGGCTGGAAACACCATATATTTT; CDR3aa: CASSQFTGAGNTIYF
d_gene: TRBD1; v_gene: TRBV5-1; abundance: NA; j_gene: TRBJ1-2; CDR3nt: TGCGCCAGCAGCTGGGGGACAGGGGACTATGGCTACACCTTC; CDR3aa: CASSWGTGDYGYTF
d_gene: NA; v_gene: TRBV3-1/TRBV3-2; abundance: NA; j_gene: TRBJ1-2; CDR3nt: TGTGCCAGCAGCCAAGGCCAGGTTGCTAACTATGGCTACACCTTC; CDR3aa: CASSQGQVANYGYTF
d_gene: TRBD2; v_gene: TRBV4-1; abundance: NA; j_gene: TRBJ2-1; CDR3nt: TGCGCCAGCAGCCACATCAGACTAGCGGGGGACAATGAGCAGTTCTTC; CDR3aa: CASSHIRLAGDNEQFF
d_gene: TRBD2; v_gene: TRBV7-8; abundance: NA; j_gene: TRBJ2-3; CDR3nt: TGTGCCAGTGGACTAGCGGCAATGGACCCCAGCCCCCCAGATACGCAGTATTTT; CDR3aa: CASGLAAMDPSPPDTQYF
d_gene: TRBD2; v_gene: TRBV5-1; abundance: NA; j_gene: TRBJ2-1; CDR3nt: TGCGCCAGCAGCTTGGCTTCTAGCGGGAACAACAATGAGCAGTTCTTC; CDR3aa: CASSLASSGNNNEQFF
d_gene: NA; v_gene: TRBV6-5; abundance: NA; j_gene: TRBJ2-1; CDR3nt: TGTGCCAGCAGCGTCTACAATGAGCAGTTCTTC; CDR3aa: CASSVYNEQFF
d_gene: TRBD1; v_gene: TRBV7-9; abundance: NA; j_gene: TRBJ1-6; CDR3nt: TGTGCCAGCAGCTTAGTAGCAGGGGGTCTTAATTCACCCCTCCACTTT; CDR3aa: CASSLVAGGLNSPLHF
d_gene: TRBD2; v_gene: TRBV14; abundance: NA; j_gene: TRBJ2-1; CDR3nt: TGTGCCAGCAGCTTAGGACTAGCGGGAGTTGGTGAGCAGTTCTTC; CDR3aa: CASSLGLAGVGEQFF
d_gene: NA; v_gene: TRBV21-1; abundance: once; j_gene: TRBJ1-2; CDR3nt: TGTGCCAGCAGCAAATTAGGACAGGCGGAACATTATAACTATGGCTACACCTTC; CDR3aa: CASSKLGQAEHYNYGYTF
d_gene: NA; v_gene: TRBV5-1; abundance: once; j_gene: TRBJ1-5; CDR3nt: TGCGCCAGCAGCTTGAGGTCGGGTATTCAGCCCCAGCATTTT; CDR3aa: CASSLRSGIQPQHF
d_gene: NA; v_gene: TRBV6-1; abundance: NA; j_gene: TRBJ1-3; CDR3nt: TGTGCCAGCAGTGAATCGAGGTCCGCCATATATTTT; CDR3aa: CASSESRSAIYF
d_gene: NA; v_gene: TRBV30; abundance: once; j_gene: TRBJ1-1; CDR3nt: TGTGCCTGGAGCGCCGGTGGGAACACTGAAGCTTTCTTT; CDR3aa: CAWSAGGNTEAFF
d_gene: NA; v_gene: TRBV7-2; abundance: NA; j_gene: TRBJ2-2; CDR3nt: TGTGCCAGCAGCTTCAGTCCTCCGAACACCGGGGAGCTGTTTTTT; CDR3aa: CASSFSPPNTGELFF
d_gene: TRBD2; v_gene: TRBV9; abundance: NA; j_gene: TRBJ2-1; CDR3nt: TGTGCCAGCAGCGTAGTTCCCACGCGGGAGGGAGGGAATGAGCAGTTCTTC; CDR3aa: CASSVVPTREGGNEQFF
d_gene: TRBD1; v_gene: TRBV29-1; abundance: NA; j_gene: TRBJ1-4; CDR3nt: TGCAGCGTTGTTGGGACAGGGGGGACTAATGAAAAACTGTTTTTT; CDR3aa: CSVVGTGGTNEKLFF
d_gene: NA; v_gene: TRBV5-4; abundance: NA; j_gene: TRBJ2-3; CDR3nt: TGTGCCAGCAGCAAAACAGGAAGCACAGATACGCAGTATTTT; CDR3aa: CASSKTGSTDTQYF
d_gene: NA; v_gene: TRBV24-1; abundance: NA; j_gene: TRBJ2-5; CDR3nt: TGTGCCACCAGTGATTTGAGGGGTCCGGAGACCCAGTACTTC; CDR3aa: CATSDLRGPETQYF
d_gene: NA; v_gene: TRBV5-8; abundance: once; j_gene: TRBJ1-5; CDR3nt: TGTGCCAGCAGCCACGTGGGCCAATATAGCAATCAGCCCCAGCATTTT; CDR3aa: CASSHVGQYSNQPQHF
d_gene: TRBD1; v_gene: TRBV29-1; abundance: NA; j_gene: TRBJ1-5; CDR3nt: TGCAGCGCCGTCGAGGGGACAGGGGGTCAGCCCCAGCATTTT; CDR3aa: CSAVEGTGGQPQHF
d_gene: NA; v_gene: TRBV10-3; abundance: NA; j_gene: TRBJ1-1; CDR3nt: TGTGCCATCAGTGTAGCAGGGGCGGGCACTGAAGCTTTCTTT; CDR3aa: CAISVAGAGTEAFF
d_gene: NA; v_gene: TRBV12-3/TRBV12-4; abundance: few; j_gene: TRBJ1-1; CDR3nt: TGTGCCAGCAGTTTTGGAGGGTTTGAAGCTTTCTTT; CDR3aa: CASSFGGFEAFF